This paragraph reports one TCR beta chain. Its specificity is not known. The primer mix had 60 Vbeta and 13 Jbeta primers. Produced via immunoSEQ multiplex PCR; TCRdb's table is partial and in-frame only. The top ten clones hold 5% to 7% of a sample with 160,000 or so clones, around 80% of them seen once. The data were taken from a study of cytomegalovirus exposure and HLA in healthy donors. Study-level points and caveats: It is likely that the observed cluster of highly shared sequence variants was a sequencing artifact. A few V segments could not be told apart, such as TRBV6-2 and TRBV6-3, and were left out. In a later analysis, TCR beta V- and J-gene trimming was associated with a missense DCLRE1C variant.

The CDR3 is made up of 13 amino acids. The germline CDR1 and CDR2 sequences are MNHEY and SVGAGI. The V and J ends lost 6 bases and 6 bases, in that order; junction bases with no gene match: 4. The sequence was obtained from a man between 50 and 59 years old in good health and CMV-seropositive. This rearrangement joins TRBV6-5 to TRBJ2-3, with TRBD2 identical over 9 bases. The sequenced sample was PBMCs. CDR3 nucleotides: TGTGCCAGCAGGGTCAGCGGGAGGGATACGCAGTATTTT. Its protein product is CASRVSGRDTQYF.